Detailed here is one TCR beta chain. Its antigen remains unknown. The CDR3 is cut off 3 residues early in the read; its end comes from the germline J gene. Libraries were prepared by immunoSEQ multiplex PCR; TCRdb keeps only in-frame clonotypes and omits some of them. Recorded for this sample: tens of thousands of clones. The sample originates from a study of T cells in women clearing cervical HPV infection. CDR1 is DFQATT and CDR2 is SNEGSKA in the germline V gene (reference sequence). With 5 bases clipped from V and 0 bases from J, the junction kept 2 bases outside the gene matches. CDR3 size: 14 residues. General study results and limits: Repertoire richness, not evenness, was significantly elevated in CIN3+ cases versus controls.

The TCR sequence derives from a woman between 18 and 70 years old with a cervical HPV16 infection that either progressed to CIN3+ or cleared (not recorded which). The chain links TRBV20-1 to TRBJ2-5; the match to TRBD2 covers 11 bases. The sequencing sample was made of blood buffy coat. The CDR3 DNA, read in part, is TGCAGTGCTCTAGCGGGGGGCTACCAAGAGACC. This translates into CSALAGGYQET. The entire CDR3 reads CSALAGGYQETQYF.